The 11 T cell receptor beta chains below come from one sample, sequenced in a study of CD8+CD57+ T cells in acquired aplastic anemia. CDR3 and TCR beta VDJ profiling relied on genomic DNA as the template. Via MiXCR, TCRdb re-called the reads, giving one row per CDR3 protein. Of around 150,000 distinct CDR3 sequences in the sample, approximately 43% were seen once. The source material was sorted CD4+, CD8+, or CD8+CD57+ T cells (not recorded which) from PBMCs. Source of these receptors: a human donor in good health.

Details on this clonotype: The junction does not match germline at one end; this may be a read error. The V call is TRBV27, the J call TRBJ1-5; TRBD1 matches 10 bases. Looked up from germline, CDR1 is MNHEY and CDR2 is SMNVEV (reference sequence). The CDR3 loop spans 19 amino acids. The chain's CDR3 is CASSLSSSSGQGSYQPQHF. The DNA for the CDR3 is TGTGCCAGCAGTCTATCGAGCAGCTCGGGACAGGGGTCTTATCAGCCCCAGCATTTT.

This clonotype has a count of ten or more. This rearrangement joins TRBV6-1 to TRBJ1-3; TRBD1 agrees at 8 bases. V dropped 7 bases and J dropped 2; count of bases not matched to a gene: 10. This CDR3 has 16 residues. In germline, CDR1 is MNHNS, CDR2 SASEGT. In DNA form, the CDR3 reads TGTGCCAGCAAACAACAACAGGGGGACGCTGGAAACACCATATATTTT. It encodes CASKQQQGDAGNTIYF.

This clonotype was counted at least ten times. In DNA form, the CDR3 reads TGTGCCAGCAGCCAGGGACAGGGGCGAGCTAACTATGGCTACACCTTC. Its translation: CASSQGQGRANYGYTF. The chain uses TRBV9 and TRBJ1-2; 10 positions agree with TRBD1. Per the germline V gene, CDR1 is SGDLS and CDR2 is YYNGEE. The trim removed 4 bases at V and 0 bases at J, leaving 6 bases unmatched. CDR3 length equals 16 residues.

The gene calls are TRBV29-1 and TRBJ2-1, with D possibly being TRBD1 or TRBD2 (5 bases each). The CDR3 has 13 amino acids. Germline CDR1 reads SQVTM; CDR2 reads ANQGSEA. The germline V and J ends were trimmed by 6 bases and 5 bases, with 14 bases remaining between them. The CDR3 nucleotides read TGCAGCGTGGGACCGGGGCCAAACAATGAGCAGTTCTTC. This sequence encodes CSVGPGPNNEQFF.

Turning to this clonotype: This clone may be a read error of a much larger clone one base away. The V gene is TRBV6-2 or TRBV6-3, the J gene TRBJ2-7; 11 bases agree with TRBD2. Germline V gene data show CDR1 as MNHEY and CDR2 as SVGEGT. This CDR3 contains 14 residues. This CDR3 is CSSSYGTSGPEQYF. CDR3 coding DNA: TGTTCCAGCAGTTACGGGACTAGCGGTCCCGAGCAGTACTTC.

This clonotype was detected many times. This chain uses TRBV20-1 with TRBJ1-5; D is unclear. The germline CDR1 and CDR2 sequences are DFQATT and SNEGSKA (reference sequence). V lost 1 base, J lost 6 bases, and 19 bases lay in between. The length of the CDR3 is 16 residues. CDR3 protein: CSARVAGRGSSQPQHF. CDR3 DNA: TGCAGTGCTAGAGTTGCCGGTCGGGGTTCGTCTCAGCCCCAGCATTTT.

The sample holds many counts of this clonotype. The V and J genes are TRBV29-1 and TRBJ2-5; 7 nucleotides line up with TRBD2. V was pared by 0 bases and J by 5 bases, with 6 bases of the junction left unmatched. Germline-derived CDR1 and CDR2 are SQVTM and ANQGSEA. The CDR3 is 14 amino acids. CDR3 loop: CSVEEGGSRETQYF. The CDR3 nucleotides are TGCAGCGTTGAAGAGGGCGGGAGTAGGGAGACCCAGTACTTC.

The sample holds many counts of this clonotype. The chain uses TRBV5-1 and TRBJ2-1; D ambiguous. This CDR3 comprises 15 residues. CDR1 and CDR2 (germline): SGHRS, YFSETQ. V was pared by 2 bases and J by 1 base, with 10 bases between. The CDR3 DNA is TGCGCCAGCAGCTTCGATAGTACTTCCTACAATGAGCAGTTCTTC. Its protein is CASSFDSTSYNEQFF.

This clonotype was counted between two and nine times. The chain links TRBV18 to TRBJ2-7, with D tentatively TRBD1 (5 bases). Trimming removed 1 base at V and 2 bases at J, with 9 bases between. The CDR3 spans 14 residues. Germline V gives CDR1 KGHSH, CDR2 LQKENI. This CDR3 reads CASSPLDKTYEQYF. CDR3 coding DNA: TGTGCCAGCTCACCACTGGACAAGACCTACGAGCAGTACTTC.

This clonotype was picked up many times. This chain connects TRBV4-1 to TRBJ2-2; no definite D call. CDR3 length: 17 amino acids. CDR1 and CDR2 from the germline V gene are MGHRA and YSYEKL. V was pared by 5 bases and J by 2 bases, with 18 bases between. The CDR3 coding sequence is TGCGCCAGCAGCAAAGTGGGTCGCATAAAAAACACCGGGGAGCTGTTTTTT. Encoded protein: CASSKVGRIKNTGELFF.

This clonotype was counted ten times or more. The CDR3 sequence: CASSVRDEQYF. The CDR3 nucleotides read TGTGCCAGTAGTGTAAGGGACGAGCAGTACTTC. The genes are TRBV19 and TRBJ2-7; D not resolved. The germline gives CDR1 LNHDA, CDR2 SQIVND (reference sequence). CDR3 length: 11 residues. V dropped 5 bases and J dropped 5 bases, with 7 bases sitting between them. Full variable domain (rest looked up from reference TRBV19 and TRBJ2-7): DGGITQSPKYLFRKEGQNVTLSCEQNLNHDAMYWYRQDPGQGLRLIYYSQIVNDFQKGDIAEGYSVSREKKESFPLTVTSAQKNPTAFYLCASSVRDEQYFGPGTRLTVT.